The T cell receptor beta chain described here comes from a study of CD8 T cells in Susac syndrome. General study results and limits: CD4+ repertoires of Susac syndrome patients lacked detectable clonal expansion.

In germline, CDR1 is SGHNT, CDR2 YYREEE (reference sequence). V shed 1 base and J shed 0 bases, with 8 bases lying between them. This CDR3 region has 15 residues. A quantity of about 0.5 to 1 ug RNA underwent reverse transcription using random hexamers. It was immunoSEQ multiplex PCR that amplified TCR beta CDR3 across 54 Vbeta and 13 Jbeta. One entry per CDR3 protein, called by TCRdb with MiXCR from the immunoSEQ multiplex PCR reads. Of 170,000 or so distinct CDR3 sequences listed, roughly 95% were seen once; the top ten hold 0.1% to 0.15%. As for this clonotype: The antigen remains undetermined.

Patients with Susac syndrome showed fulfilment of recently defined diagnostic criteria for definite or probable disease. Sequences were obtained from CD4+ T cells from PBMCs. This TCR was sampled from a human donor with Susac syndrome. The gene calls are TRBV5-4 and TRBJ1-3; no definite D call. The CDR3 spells CASSLPGPSGNTIYF. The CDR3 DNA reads TGTGCCAGCAGCTTGCCCGGGCCCTCTGGAAACACCATATATTTT.